This T cell receptor (beta chain) was documented in a study of T cell changes during pregnancy in multiple sclerosis. The protocol was immunoSEQ multiplex PCR, while the TCRdb copy is restricted to in-frame clones and leaves out a portion. In the table there are 90,000 to 120,000 clones, 85% to 95% of which are singletons. CDR1 and CDR2 from the germline V gene are LNHDA and SQIVND (reference sequence). V gave up 5 bases and J gave up 3 bases; unmatched junction bases: 12. This CDR3 region has 17 residues. The rearrangement links TRBV19 to TRBJ1-1, with TRBD1 matching 10 bases. This TCR derives from a female donor in good health, enrolled as a control in a pregnancy study. Sequenced material: peripheral blood, taken in the third trimester of pregnancy. CDR3 sequence: CASSDRDRGFIDTEAFF. The CDR3 bases are TGTGCCAGTAGTGACCGGGACAGGGGTTTTATTGACACTGAAGCTTTCTTT.